This entry is about one T cell receptor beta chain. TCRdb keeps only in-frame clones here, not all; method: immunoSEQ multiplex PCR. The sample has 210,000 or so clones; under 90% are singletons. This sample was taken from a study of blood T cell repertoires in COVID-19. On the study more broadly: The United States, Italy and Spain were the sources of the acute and convalescent COVID-19 samples.

The CDR3 is 13 residues long. Looked up from germline, CDR1 is SGHNT and CDR2 is YENEEA. Germline trimming cut 5 bases from V and 4 bases from J; bases unmatched to any gene: 3. Sequenced material: peripheral blood. The chain has TRBV11-3 and TRBJ2-3, with TRBD1 matching over 7 bases. The sequence came from a human donor in a cohort sampled during active COVID-19. CDR3 amino acids: CASSLGGPDTQYF. The CDR3 coding sequence is TGTGCCAGCAGCCTAGGGGGCCCAGATACGCAGTATTTT.